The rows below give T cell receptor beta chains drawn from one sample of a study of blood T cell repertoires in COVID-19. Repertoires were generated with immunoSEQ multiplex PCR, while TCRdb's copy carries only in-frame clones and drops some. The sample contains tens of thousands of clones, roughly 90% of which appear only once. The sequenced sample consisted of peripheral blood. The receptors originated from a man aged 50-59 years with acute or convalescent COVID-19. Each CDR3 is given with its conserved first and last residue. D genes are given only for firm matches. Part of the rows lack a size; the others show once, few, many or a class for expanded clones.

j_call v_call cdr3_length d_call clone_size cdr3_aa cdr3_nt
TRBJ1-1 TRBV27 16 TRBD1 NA CASSPRQGLGNTEAFF TGTGCCAGCAGTCCCCGACAGGGCCTGGGGAACACTGAAGCTTTCTTT
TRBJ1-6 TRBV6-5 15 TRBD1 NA CASSYSLTGDSPLHF TGTGCCAGCAGTTATTCCCTGACAGGGGATTCACCCCTCCACTTT
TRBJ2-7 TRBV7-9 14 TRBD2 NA CASSFLAGSYEQYF TGTGCCAGCAGCTTCCTAGCGGGGTCCTACGAGCAGTACTTC
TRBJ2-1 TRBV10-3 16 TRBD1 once CAIKPVDRGSYNEQFF TGTGCCATCAAACCCGTCGACAGGGGATCCTACAATGAGCAGTTCTTC
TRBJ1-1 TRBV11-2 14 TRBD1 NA CASSPPGQGLLAFF TGTGCCAGCAGCCCGCCGGGACAGGGTTTGTTAGCTTTCTTT
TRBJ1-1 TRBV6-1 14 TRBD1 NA CASSELDRVLEAFF TGTGCCAGCAGTGAATTGGACAGGGTTCTTGAAGCTTTCTTT
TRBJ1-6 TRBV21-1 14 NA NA CASSKSPRASPLHF TGTGCCAGCAGCAAATCCCCCCGTGCGTCACCCCTCCACTTT
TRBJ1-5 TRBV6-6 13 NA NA CASKDQGNQPQHF TGTGCCAGCAAAGATCAGGGGAATCAGCCCCAGCATTTT
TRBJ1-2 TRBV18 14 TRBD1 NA CASSPPTGGFGYTF TGTGCCAGCTCACCACCGACAGGGGGCTTTGGCTACACCTTC
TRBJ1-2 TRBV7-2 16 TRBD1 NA CASSPAQGARNYGYTF TGTGCCAGCAGCCCCGCGCAGGGGGCCAGAAACTATGGCTACACCTTC
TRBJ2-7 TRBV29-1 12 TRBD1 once CSVKAGGDEQYF TGCAGCGTTAAGGCAGGGGGCGACGAGCAGTACTTC
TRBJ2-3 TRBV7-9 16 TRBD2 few CASSLGTSASPDTQYF TGTGCCAGCAGCTTAGGGACTAGCGCCTCCCCAGATACGCAGTATTTT
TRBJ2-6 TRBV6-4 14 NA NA CASSDHRGANVLTF TGTGCCAGCAGTGACCACAGGGGGGCCAACGTCCTGACTTTC
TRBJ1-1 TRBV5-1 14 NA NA CASSLATANTEAFF TGCGCCAGCAGCTTGGCGACAGCAAACACTGAAGCTTTCTTT
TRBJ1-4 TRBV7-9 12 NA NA CASSLESVKLFF TGTGCCAGCAGCTTAGAATCCGTAAAACTGTTTTTT
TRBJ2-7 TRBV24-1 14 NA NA CATSDTDTSYEQYF TGTGCCACCAGTGACACGGACACTTCCTACGAGCAGTACTTC
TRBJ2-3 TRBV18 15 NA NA CASSPGGFRTDTQYF TGTGCCAGCTCACCAGGGGGCTTTCGCACAGATACGCAGTATTTT
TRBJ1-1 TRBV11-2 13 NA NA CASRYSGDTEAFF TGTGCCAGCAGGTACTCAGGGGACACTGAAGCTTTCTTT
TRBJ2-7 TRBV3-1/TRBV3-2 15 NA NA CASSRDREVTYEQYF TGTGCCAGCAGCCGCGACAGGGAGGTGACCTACGAGCAGTACTTC
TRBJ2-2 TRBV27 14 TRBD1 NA CASIGTGITGELFF TGTGCCAGCATCGGGACAGGGATCACCGGGGAGCTGTTTTTT
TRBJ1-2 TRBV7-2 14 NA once CASSPRTVSDGYTF TGTGCCAGCAGCCCCCGGACAGTTTCGGATGGCTACACCTTC
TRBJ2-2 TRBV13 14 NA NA CASSLYRASGELFF TGTGCCAGCAGCCTTTACAGGGCCAGCGGGGAGCTGTTTTTT
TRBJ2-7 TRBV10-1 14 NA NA CASSDGGSSYEQYF TGCGCCAGCAGTGATGGGGGGTCCTCCTACGAGCAGTACTTC
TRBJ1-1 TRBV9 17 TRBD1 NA CASSVGVGTGGYAEAFF TGTGCCAGCAGCGTAGGGGTGGGGACAGGGGGGTACGCTGAAGCTTTCTTT
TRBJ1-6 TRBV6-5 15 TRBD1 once CASSYAQGGGSPLHF TGTGCCAGCAGTTACGCACAGGGGGGAGGCTCACCCCTCCACTTT
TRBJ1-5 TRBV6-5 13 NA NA CASSYGEGQPQHF TGTGCCAGCAGTTACGGGGAGGGTCAGCCCCAGCATTTT
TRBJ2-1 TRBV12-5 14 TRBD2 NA CASGLLAGVNEQFF TGTGCTAGTGGTTTACTAGCGGGGGTCAATGAGCAGTTCTTC
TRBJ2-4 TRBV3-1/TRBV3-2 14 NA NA CASSQVGVKNIQYF TGTGCCAGCAGCCAAGTAGGGGTCAAAAACATTCAGTACTTC
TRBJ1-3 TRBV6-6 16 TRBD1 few CASSYSQGGIGNTIYF TGTGCCAGCAGTTACTCCCAGGGGGGAATCGGAAACACCATATATTTT
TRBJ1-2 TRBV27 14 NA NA CASSLQISGYGYTF TGTGCCAGCAGTTTACAGATTTCTGGCTATGGCTACACCTTC
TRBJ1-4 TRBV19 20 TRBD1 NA CASSIEWDRGQPRKNEKLFF TGTGCCAGTAGTATAGAGTGGGACAGGGGGCAGCCCCGGAAGAATGAAAAACTGTTTTTT
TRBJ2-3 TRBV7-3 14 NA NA CASSPGYYTDTQYF TGTGCCAGCAGCCCTGGTTACTACACAGATACGCAGTATTTT
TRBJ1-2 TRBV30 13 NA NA CAWSANPPYGYTF TGTGCCTGGAGTGCTAACCCCCCCTATGGCTACACCTTC
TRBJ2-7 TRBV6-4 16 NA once CASSALPTEGRHEQYF TGTGCCAGCAGTGCCCTACCAACGGAGGGTAGGCACGAGCAGTACTTC
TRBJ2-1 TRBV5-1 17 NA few CASSLVFWEEKDNEQFF TGCGCCAGCAGCTTGGTGTTCTGGGAGGAGAAGGACAATGAGCAGTTCTTC
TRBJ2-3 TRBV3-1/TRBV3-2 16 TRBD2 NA CASSQGPGLSTDTQYF TGTGCCAGCAGCCAAGGGCCGGGACTATCCACAGATACGCAGTATTTT
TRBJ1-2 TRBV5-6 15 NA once CASSLMGRGNYGYTF TGTGCCAGCAGCTTGATGGGCAGGGGCAACTATGGCTACACCTTC
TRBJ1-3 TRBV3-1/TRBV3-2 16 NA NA CASSQDRRVSGNTIYF TGTGCCAGCAGCCAAGATCGGCGGGTTTCTGGAAACACCATATATTTT
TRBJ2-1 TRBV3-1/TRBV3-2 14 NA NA CASSFPGGFNEQFF TGTGCCAGCAGCTTTCCCGGCGGCTTCAATGAGCAGTTCTTC
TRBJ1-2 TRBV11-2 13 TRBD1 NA CASSPGQDYGYTF TGTGCCAGCAGCCCTGGACAGGACTATGGCTACACCTTC
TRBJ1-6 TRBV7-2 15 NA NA CASSLESSYNSPLHF TGTGCCAGCAGCTTGGAGTCCTCCTATAATTCACCCCTCCACTTT
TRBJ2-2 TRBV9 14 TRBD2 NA CASSERGGTGELFF TGTGCCAGCAGCGAGCGGGGGGGCACCGGGGAGCTGTTTTTT
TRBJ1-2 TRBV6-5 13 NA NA CASSYSGNGGYTF TGTGCCAGCAGTTATTCAGGGAATGGTGGCTACACCTTC
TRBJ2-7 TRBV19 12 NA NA CASSKGGYEQYF TGTGCCAGTAGTAAGGGGGGGTACGAGCAGTACTTC
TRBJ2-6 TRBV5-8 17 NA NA CASSLVVGASGANVLTF TGTGCCAGCAGCTTGGTAGTTGGGGCCTCTGGGGCCAACGTCCTGACTTTC
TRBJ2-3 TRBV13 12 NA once CASSAGEDTQYF TGTGCCAGCTCTGCCGGGGAAGATACGCAGTATTTT
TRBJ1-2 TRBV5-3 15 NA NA CARSLLAGFNYGYTF TGTGCCAGAAGCTTGTTGGCAGGATTTAACTATGGCTACACCTTC
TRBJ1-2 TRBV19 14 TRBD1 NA CASSIGTGNYGYTF TGTGCCAGTAGTATAGGGACAGGGAACTATGGCTACACCTTC
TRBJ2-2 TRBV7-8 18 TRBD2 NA CASSLMGLAGPNTGELFF TGTGCCAGCAGCTTGATGGGACTAGCGGGGCCGAACACCGGGGAGCTGTTTTTT
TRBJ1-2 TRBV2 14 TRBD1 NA CASTGQGAVWGYTF TGTGCCAGCACTGGACAGGGGGCAGTTTGGGGCTACACCTTC
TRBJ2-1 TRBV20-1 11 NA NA CSAPEVDEQFF TGCAGTGCCCCCGAGGTCGACGAGCAGTTCTTC
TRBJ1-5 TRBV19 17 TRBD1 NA CASSSWTGGGGNQPQHF TGTGCCAGTAGTTCCTGGACAGGGGGGGGTGGCAATCAGCCCCAGCATTTT
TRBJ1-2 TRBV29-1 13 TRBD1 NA CSVSQGAPGGYTF TGCAGCGTCTCACAGGGGGCGCCGGGTGGCTACACCTTC
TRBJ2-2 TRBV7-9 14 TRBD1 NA CASSQQGGTGELFF TGTGCCAGCAGCCAACAGGGGGGCACCGGGGAGCTGTTTTTT
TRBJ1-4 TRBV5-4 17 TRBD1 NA CASSFGDRREKNEKLFF TGTGCCAGCAGCTTCGGGGACAGGAGAGAAAAAAATGAAAAACTGTTTTTT
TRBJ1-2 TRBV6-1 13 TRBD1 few CASSDDRGFGYTF TGTGCCAGCAGTGATGACAGGGGTTTCGGCTACACCTTC